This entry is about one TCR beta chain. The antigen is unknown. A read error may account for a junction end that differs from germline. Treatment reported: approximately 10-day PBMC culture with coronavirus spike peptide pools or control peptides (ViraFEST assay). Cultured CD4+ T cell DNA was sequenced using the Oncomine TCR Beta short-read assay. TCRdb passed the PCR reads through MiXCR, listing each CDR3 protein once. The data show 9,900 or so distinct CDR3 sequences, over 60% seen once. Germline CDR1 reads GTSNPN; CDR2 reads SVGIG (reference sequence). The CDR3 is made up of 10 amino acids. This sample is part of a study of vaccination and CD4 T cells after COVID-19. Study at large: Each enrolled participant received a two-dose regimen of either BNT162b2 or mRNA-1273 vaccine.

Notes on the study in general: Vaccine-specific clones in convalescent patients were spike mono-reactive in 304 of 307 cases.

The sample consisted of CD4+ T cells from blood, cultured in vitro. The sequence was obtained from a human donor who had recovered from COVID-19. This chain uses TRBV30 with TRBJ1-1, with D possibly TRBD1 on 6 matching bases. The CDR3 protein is CAWSVHRADF. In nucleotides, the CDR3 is TGTGCCTGGAGTGTACACAGGGCCGACTTT.